These 6 T cell receptor beta chains originate from one sample sequenced in a study of blood T cell repertoires in COVID-19 (dated by TCRdb to 2018 to 2021). To prepare the library, the immunoSEQ multiplex PCR assay was applied. TCRdb limited this immuneACCESS table to in-frame rearrangements with V and J called. A share of clones is missing; checked studies link under half to unresolved V genes, and the rest is unexplained. This sample is represented by roughly 160,000 clones; roughly 86% of them were singletons. The ten biggest clones cover approximately 2.6% of the sample. The sample comprised peripheral blood. The receptors were sampled from a woman of 80 years or more with COVID-19, enrolled during active disease.

The chain has TRBV7-2 and TRBJ2-1, with TRBD1 identical over 9 bases. CDR3 length: 14 amino acids. CDR1 is SGHTA, CDR2 FQGNSA, per germline. Losses at the gene ends were 5 bases for V and 1 base for J; bases not matched to a gene: 0. The CDR3 DNA is TGTGCCAGCAGCGGGACAGGGTCCTACAATGAGCAGTTCTTC. Its translation is CASSGTGSYNEQFF.

The chain combines TRBV6-2 or TRBV6-3 with TRBJ2-5; 10 nucleotides agree with TRBD2. With 5 bases clipped from V and 1 base from J, the junction kept 7 bases outside the gene matches. The CDR3 has 16 amino acids. CDR1 MNHEY and CDR2 SVGEGT come from the germline V gene. The CDR3 loop reads CASSDWSSGGQETQYF. Written as DNA, the CDR3 is TGTGCCAGCAGTGACTGGTCTAGCGGGGGCCAAGAGACCCAGTACTTC.

The V gene is TRBV30, the J gene TRBJ1-1; 7 bases align to TRBD1. This CDR3 comprises 15 residues. Germline lookup yields CDR1 GTSNPN and CDR2 SVGIG (reference sequence). J lost 1 base, V lost 3 bases, and 8 bases had no gene match. DNA of the CDR3: TGTGCCTGGAGGAATGACAGGGCCCAGAACACTGAAGCTTTCTTT. Encoded protein: CAWRNDRAQNTEAFF.

The rearrangement joins TRBV2 to TRBJ2-5; 10 bases match TRBD1. The CDR3 contains 14 residues. Germline V gene data show CDR1 as SNHLY and CDR2 as FYNNEI. The J segment lost 8 bases and the V segment lost 7 bases, leaving 10 bases of the junction unmatched. CDR3 in amino acids: CASNSDRGMDTQYF. The CDR3, as DNA: TGTGCCAGCAACTCGGACAGGGGGATGGATACCCAGTACTTC.

This clone turned up a few times. The V gene is TRBV28, the J gene TRBJ2-7, with 8 bases that match TRBD2. Trimming at V came to 7 bases and at J to 3 bases, leaving 8 bases not matched to a gene. Germline assignment: CDR1 MDHEN and CDR2 SYDVKM. This CDR3 is built from 14 residues. Here the CDR3 DNA reads TGTGCCAGCACGGGAGGGGGAACAGTCTACGAGCAGTACTTC. It codes for CASTGGGTVYEQYF.

The chain couples TRBV29-1 to TRBJ1-1; D may be TRBD1 (6 bases). The CDR3 totals 13 residues. CDR1 is SQVTM and CDR2 is ANQGSEA in the germline V gene. V was trimmed by 3 bases and J by 5 bases, leaving 13 bases between them. The CDR3 region has the DNA TGCAGCGTTGACAGGGGAGTGGGAACTGAAGCTTTCTTT. Translated, it gives CSVDRGVGTEAFF.